This T cell receptor beta chain derives from a study of cytomegalovirus exposure and HLA in healthy donors. Study-level findings and limits: The investigators catalogued 160 or so TCR beta chains as cytomegalovirus-associated. Three CMV-associated chains proved CMV antigen-specific in vitro. Most TCR sequences were uncommon, yet certain public TCRs appeared in many donors.

The length of the CDR3 is 14 residues. Germline CDR1 and CDR2: SGHRS and YFSETQ. Trimming pared 0 bases from V and 5 bases from J, leaving 6 bases between. In regard to this clone: Its antigen is not identified.

Among the roughly 120 subjects of the validation cohort, separate from the approximately 700-subject first cohort, were the donors. Assay: immunoSEQ multiplex PCR; the TCRdb copy retains only in-frame clones and omits some. The sample shows about 130,000 clones, about 88% of them seen only once. Source material: PBMCs. The V call is TRBV5-1, the J call TRBJ1-6, with a possible D match to TRBD1 (5 bases). This sequence originates from a young woman in good health and CMV-seronegative. In DNA, the CDR3 is TGCGCCAGCAGCTTGGTAGGGGATAATTCACCCCTCCACTTT. It encodes CASSLVGDNSPLHF. The full variable domain, in which reference TRBV5-1 and TRBJ1-6 provide the parts outside the CDR3, is KAGVTQTPRYLIKTRGQQVTLSCSPISGHRSVSWYQQTPGQGLQFLFEYFSETQRNKGNFPGRFSGRQFSNSRSEMNVSTLELGDSALYLCASSLVGDNSPLHFGNGTRLTVT.